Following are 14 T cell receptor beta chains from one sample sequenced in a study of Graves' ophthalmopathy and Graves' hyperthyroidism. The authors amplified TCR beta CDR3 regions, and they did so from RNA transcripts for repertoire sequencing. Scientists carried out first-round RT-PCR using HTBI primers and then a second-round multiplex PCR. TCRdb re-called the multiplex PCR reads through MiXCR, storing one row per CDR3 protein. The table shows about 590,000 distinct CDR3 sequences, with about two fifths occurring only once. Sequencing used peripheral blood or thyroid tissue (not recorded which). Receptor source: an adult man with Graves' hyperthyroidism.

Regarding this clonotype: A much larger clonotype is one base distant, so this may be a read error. The CDR3 DNA is TGCGCCAGCAGCATCCTAGCGGGGGAGAGAGAGACCCAGTACTTC. Its protein is CASSILAGERETQYF. V is TRBV5-1 and J is TRBJ2-5; 10 bases line up with TRBD2. The CDR3 runs 15 residues. Germline values: CDR1 SGHRS, CDR2 YFSETQ. The J segment lost 4 bases and the V segment lost 4 bases, leaving 7 bases of the junction unmatched.

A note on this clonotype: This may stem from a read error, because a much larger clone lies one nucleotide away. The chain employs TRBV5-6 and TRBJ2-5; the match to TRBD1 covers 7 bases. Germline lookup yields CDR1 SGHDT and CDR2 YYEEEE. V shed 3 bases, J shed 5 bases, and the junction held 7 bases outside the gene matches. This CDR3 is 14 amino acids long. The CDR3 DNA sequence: TGTGCCAGCAGCTGGGGGACAGCAAATGAGACCCAGTACTTC. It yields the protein CASSWGTANETQYF.

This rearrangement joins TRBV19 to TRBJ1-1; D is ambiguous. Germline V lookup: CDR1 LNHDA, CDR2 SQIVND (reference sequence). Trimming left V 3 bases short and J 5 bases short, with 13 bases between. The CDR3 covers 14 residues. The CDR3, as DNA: TGTGCCAGTAGTATGTGTCAGGTTATTACTGAAGCTTTCTTT. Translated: CASSMCQVITEAFF.

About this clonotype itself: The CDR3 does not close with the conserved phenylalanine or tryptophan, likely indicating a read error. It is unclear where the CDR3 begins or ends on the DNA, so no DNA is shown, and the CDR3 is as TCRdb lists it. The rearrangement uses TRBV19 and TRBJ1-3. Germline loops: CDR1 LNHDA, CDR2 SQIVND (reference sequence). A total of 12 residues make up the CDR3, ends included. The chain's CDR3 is CASRTTSGRAEI.

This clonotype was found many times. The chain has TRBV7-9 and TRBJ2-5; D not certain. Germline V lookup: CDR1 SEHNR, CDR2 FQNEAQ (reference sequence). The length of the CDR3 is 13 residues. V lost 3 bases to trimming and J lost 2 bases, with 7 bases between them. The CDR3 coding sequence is TGTGCCAGCAGCTTCTACAGACAAGAGACCCAGTACTTC. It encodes CASSFYRQETQYF.

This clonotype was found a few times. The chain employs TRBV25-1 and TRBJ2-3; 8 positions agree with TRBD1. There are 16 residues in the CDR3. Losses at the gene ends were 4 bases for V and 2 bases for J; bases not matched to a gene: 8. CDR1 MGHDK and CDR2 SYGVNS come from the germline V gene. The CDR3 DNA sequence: TGTGCCAGCAGTGGTCAAACAGGGGGAACCACAGATACGCAGTATTTT. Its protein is CASSGQTGGTTDTQYF.

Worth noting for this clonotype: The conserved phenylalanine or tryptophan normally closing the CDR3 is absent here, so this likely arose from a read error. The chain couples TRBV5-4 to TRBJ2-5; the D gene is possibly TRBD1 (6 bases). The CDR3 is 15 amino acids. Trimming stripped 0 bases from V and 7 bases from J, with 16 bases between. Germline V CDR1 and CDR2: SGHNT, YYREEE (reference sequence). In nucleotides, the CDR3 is TGTGCCAGCAGCTTGGGAGGGGGTCTAGTGTCGACCCAGTACTAC. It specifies CASSLGGGLVSTQYY.

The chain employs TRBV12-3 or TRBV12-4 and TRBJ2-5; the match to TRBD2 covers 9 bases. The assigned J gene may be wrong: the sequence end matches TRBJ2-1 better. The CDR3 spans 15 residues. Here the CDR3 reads CASSLLAGSVNEQFF. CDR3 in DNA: TGTGCCAGCAGTTTGCTAGCGGGGAGTGTCAATGAGCAGTTCTTC.

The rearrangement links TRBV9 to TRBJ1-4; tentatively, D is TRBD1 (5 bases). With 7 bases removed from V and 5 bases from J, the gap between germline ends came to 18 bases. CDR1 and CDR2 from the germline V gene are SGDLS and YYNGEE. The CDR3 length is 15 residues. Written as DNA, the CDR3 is TGTGCCAGCTCACCAAATCAGGGTCGGAATGAAAAACTGTTTTTT. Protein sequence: CASSPNQGRNEKLFF. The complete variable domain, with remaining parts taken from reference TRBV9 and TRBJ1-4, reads DSGVTQTPKHLITATGQRVTLRCSPRSGDLSVYWYQQSLDQGLQFLIQYYNGEERAKGNILERFSAQQFPDLHSELNLSSLELGDSALYFCASSPNQGRNEKLFFGSGTQLSVL.

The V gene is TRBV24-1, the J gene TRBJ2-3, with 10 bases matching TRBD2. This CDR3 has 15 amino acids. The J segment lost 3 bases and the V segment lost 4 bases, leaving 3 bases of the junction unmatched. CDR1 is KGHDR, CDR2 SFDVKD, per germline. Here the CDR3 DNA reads TGTGCCACCAGTGAAGGACTAGCGGAGACAGATACGCAGTATTTT. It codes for CATSEGLAETDTQYF.

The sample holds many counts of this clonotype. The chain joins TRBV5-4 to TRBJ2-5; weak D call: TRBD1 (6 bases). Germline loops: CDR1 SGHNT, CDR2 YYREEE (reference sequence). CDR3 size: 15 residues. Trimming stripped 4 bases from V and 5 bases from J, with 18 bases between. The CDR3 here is CASSTPTGKAETQYF. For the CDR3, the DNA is TGTGCCAGCAGCACGCCGACAGGCAAGGCGGAGACCCAGTACTTC.

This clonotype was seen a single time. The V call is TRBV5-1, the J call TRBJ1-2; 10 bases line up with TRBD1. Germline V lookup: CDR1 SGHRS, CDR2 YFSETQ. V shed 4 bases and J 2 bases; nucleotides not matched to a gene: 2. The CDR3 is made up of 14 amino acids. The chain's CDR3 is CASSMGQGNYGYTF. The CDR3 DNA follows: TGCGCCAGCAGCATGGGACAGGGGAACTATGGCTACACCTTC. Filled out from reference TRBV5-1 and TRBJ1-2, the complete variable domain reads KAGVTQTPRYLIKTRGQQVTLSCSPISGHRSVSWYQQTPGQGLQFLFEYFSETQRNKGNFPGRFSGRQFSNSRSEMNVSTLELGDSALYLCASSMGQGNYGYTFGSGTRLTVV.

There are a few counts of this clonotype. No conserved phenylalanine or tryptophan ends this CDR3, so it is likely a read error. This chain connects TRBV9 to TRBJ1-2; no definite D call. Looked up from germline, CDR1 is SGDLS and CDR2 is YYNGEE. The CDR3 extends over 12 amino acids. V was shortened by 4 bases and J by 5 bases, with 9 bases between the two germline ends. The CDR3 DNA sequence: TGTGCCAGCAGCACAACAGATTATGGCTACACCCTC. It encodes CASSTTDYGYTL.

CDR3 coding DNA: TGTGCCAGCAGCTCCCGACTAGCGGGAATAGATACGCAGCATTTT. Translation: CASSSRLAGIDTQHF. V gene TRBV14 combines with J gene TRBJ2-3; D is uncertain. The DNA end lines up better with TRBJ1-5; the J call may be wrong. Per germline, CDR1 SGHDN and CDR2 FVKESK. This CDR3 is built from 15 residues.